The sample holds many counts of the clone carrying this TCR beta chain. TCRdb analysed the 5' RACE reads with MiXCR anew, one entry per CDR3 protein. The profile covers fewer than 50,000 distinct CDR3 sequences, with approximately 2.4% appearing a single time and around 12% taken by the ten largest. These data come from a study of neurological immune-mediated disorders. The V gene end was trimmed by 1 base and the J gene end by 4 bases; junction bases not matched to a gene: 4. CDR1 is SGHRS and CDR2 is YFSETQ in the germline V gene. The CDR3 extends over 14 amino acids. The genes are TRBV5-1 and TRBJ1-1, with TRBD1 identical over 7 bases. The TCR comes from a man aged 25-45 years with multiple sclerosis. Sequencing was performed on PBMCs. CDR3 coding DNA: TGCGCCAGCAGCTTGCCCGACAGGGTCACTGAAGCTTTCTTT. Amino acids: CASSLPDRVTEAFF.